Listed here are 24 T cell receptor beta chains from one sample, sequenced in a study of blood T cell repertoires in COVID-19. TCRdb's table, derived via immunoSEQ multiplex PCR, lists solely in-frame clones and lacks some. The sample includes 350,000 to 400,000 clones, 85% to 90% of them seen just once. Source material: PBMCs or T cells enriched from blood (not recorded which). The receptors shown here come from a woman aged 18-29 years who had recovered from COVID-19.

This chain joins TRBV11-2 and TRBJ2-1, with TRBD1 identical over 7 bases. From germline, CDR1 is SGHAT and CDR2 FQNNGV. V trimming: 5 bases; J trimming: 0 bases; junction bases outside the gene matches: 16. CDR3 length: 19 amino acids. The CDR3 loop reads CASSQPPQGDGSSYNEQFF. The DNA for the CDR3 is TGTGCCAGCAGCCAACCCCCCCAGGGGGATGGTAGCTCCTACAATGAGCAGTTCTTC.

This chain links TRBV3-1 (or the pseudogene TRBV3-2) with TRBJ2-1; TRBD2 might be the D (6 bases). Germline lookup yields CDR1 LGHDT and CDR2 YNNKEL (reference sequence). The CDR3 runs to 15 residues. Trimming took off 4 bases at V and 6 bases at J, with 16 bases between the two ends. CDR3 nucleotides: TGTGCCAGCAGCCCGGGAGCGGGTGCCCTCAATGAGCAGTTCTTC. Its protein product is CASSPGAGALNEQFF.

The rearrangement joins TRBV7-9 to TRBJ1-3; D is perhaps TRBD1 (5 bases). The CDR3 is 16 residues long. The V gene's germline CDR1 is SEHNR and CDR2 FQNEAQ (reference sequence). V gave up 5 bases and J gave up 0 bases, with 14 bases separating them. For the CDR3, the DNA is TGTGCCAGCAGCCTGGTGGCGGGGGACTCTGGAAACACCATATATTTT. Its protein product is CASSLVAGDSGNTIYF.

The rearrangement uses TRBV12-5 and TRBJ2-5; D may be TRBD2 (7 bases). In germline, CDR1 is LGHNT, CDR2 FRNRAP. V gave up 5 bases and J gave up 1 base, with 17 bases separating them. The CDR3 covers 16 residues. The CDR3 spells CASGPPRGALQETQYF. The CDR3 DNA follows: TGTGCTAGTGGTCCCCCCCGGGGGGCGCTCCAAGAGACCCAGTACTTC.

The V and J genes are TRBV18 and TRBJ1-1, with 10 bases fitting TRBD1. V gave up 4 bases and J gave up 7 bases; unmatched junction bases: 9. The CDR3 sequence is 15 residues long. CDR1 is KGHSH, CDR2 LQKENI, per germline. The DNA of the CDR3 is TGTGCCAGCTCACTAAGCGGACAGGGGGGGGTTGAAGCTTTCTTT. It yields the protein CASSLSGQGGVEAFF.

The chain couples TRBV2 to TRBJ2-1; 9 nucleotides agree with TRBD1. Germline-derived CDR1 and CDR2 are SNHLY and FYNNEI. With V trimmed by 3 bases and J by 0 bases, 0 bases remained unmatched. This CDR3 is 15 amino acids long. In DNA, the CDR3 is TGTGCCAGCAGTGAGGACAGGGGCTCCTACAATGAGCAGTTCTTC. Translated, it gives CASSEDRGSYNEQFF.

The chain links TRBV5-4 to TRBJ2-3, with D perhaps matching TRBD2 (5 bases). The CDR3 loop spans 15 amino acids. CDR1 is SGHNT and CDR2 is YYREEE in the germline V gene (reference sequence). With 0 bases removed from V and 5 bases from J, the gap between germline ends came to 13 bases. Written as DNA, the CDR3 is TGTGCCAGCAGCTTGGTCGGCTTCGGGATAGATACGCAGTATTTT. This codes for CASSLVGFGIDTQYF.

The V and J genes are TRBV6-5 and TRBJ2-1; possibly TRBD2 for D (7 bases). Germline V lookup: CDR1 MNHEY, CDR2 SVGAGI. V lost 8 bases, J lost 2 bases, and 13 bases lay in between. This CDR3 spans 14 amino acids. The CDR3 coding sequence is TGTGCCAGCCGGGGGGCGGATCCCTACAATGAGCAGTTCTTC. This sequence encodes CASRGADPYNEQFF.

The J gene is TRBJ1-2, the V gene TRBV19, with D unclear. The germline V gene encodes CDR1 LNHDA and CDR2 SQIVND (reference sequence). The CDR3 contains 13 residues. V was pared by 5 bases and J by 2 bases, with 9 bases between. In DNA form, the CDR3 reads TGTGCCAGTAGTCGCGGCGGAAACTATGGCTACACCTTC. It yields the protein CASSRGGNYGYTF.

This chain links TRBV2 with TRBJ1-2; D unclear. V dropped 8 bases and J dropped 2 bases, with 6 bases sitting between them. The CDR3 is made up of 11 amino acids. From germline, CDR1 is SNHLY and CDR2 FYNNEI. The CDR3: CASEANYGYTF. CDR3 sequence (DNA): TGTGCCAGCGAGGCGAACTATGGCTACACCTTC.

The gene calls are TRBV5-1 and TRBJ2-7, with D perhaps TRBD2 (5 bases). Germline CDR1 SGHRS, CDR2 YFSETQ. The CDR3 is 15 amino acids. V shed 4 bases and J shed 4 bases, with 18 bases lying between them. This CDR3 reads CASSTDGEPAYEQYF. As DNA, the CDR3 is TGCGCCAGCAGCACGGACGGGGAGCCGGCATACGAGCAGTACTTC.

V and J are TRBV5-1 and TRBJ1-3, with D maybe TRBD1 (5 bases). The CDR3 contains 17 residues. V gave up 0 bases and J gave up 0 bases, with 13 bases separating them. CDR1 and CDR2 from the germline V gene are SGHRS and YFSETQ. The CDR3 coding sequence is TGCGCCAGCAGCTTGGCAGGGCAGGCTATCTCTGGAAACACCATATATTTT. Protein sequence: CASSLAGQAISGNTIYF. Combining the CDR3 with reference TRBV5-1 and TRBJ1-3 gives the whole variable domain KAGVTQTPRYLIKTRGQQVTLSCSPISGHRSVSWYQQTPGQGLQFLFEYFSETQRNKGNFPGRFSGRQFSNSRSEMNVSTLELGDSALYLCASSLAGQAISGNTIYFGEGSWLTVV.

This clone has only one observation. The J gene is TRBJ2-7, the V gene TRBV2; perhaps TRBD2 as D (5 bases). Trimming took off 6 bases at V and 3 bases at J, with 15 bases between the two ends. The germline V gene has CDR1 SNHLY and CDR2 FYNNEI. This CDR3 is built from 14 residues. The CDR3 here is CASRTAGIVYEQYF. For the CDR3, the DNA is TGTGCCAGCAGGACTGCCGGGATCGTCTACGAGCAGTACTTC.

The chain joins TRBV12-3 or TRBV12-4 to TRBJ1-2; no clear D. The CDR3 covers 13 residues. V dropped 2 bases and J dropped 4 bases, with 8 bases sitting between them. CDR3: CASSLLRAYGYTF. DNA of the CDR3: TGTGCCAGCAGTTTACTACGTGCCTATGGCTACACCTTC.

The chain links TRBV7-2 to TRBJ1-1, with a weak D call TRBD1 (5 bases). V was clipped by 4 bases and J by 11 bases, with 14 bases between them. The CDR3 length is 12 residues. From germline, CDR1 is SGHTA and CDR2 FQGNSA. This CDR3 reads CASSWGVEWAFF. CDR3 nucleotide sequence: TGTGCCAGCAGCTGGGGGGTCGAGTGGGCTTTCTTT.

CDR3 DNA sequence: TGTGCCAGCAGCTTGGGGGCGTCCGATACGCAGTATTTT. This sequence encodes CASSLGASDTQYF. The chain joins TRBV7-3 to TRBJ2-3, with a tentative D call TRBD1 (6 bases). CDR1 is SGHTA and CDR2 is FQGTGA in the germline V gene. Trimming took off 3 bases at V and 6 bases at J, with 10 bases between the two ends. CDR3 length: 13 residues.

The chain is built from TRBV3-1 (or the pseudogene TRBV3-2) and TRBJ1-5; possibly TRBD1 for D (6 bases). V was shortened by 4 bases and J by 5 bases, with 12 bases between the two germline ends. CDR3 length: 14 residues. Germline V gene data show CDR1 as LGHDT and CDR2 as YNNKEL (reference sequence). CDR3 residues: CASSLGQTYQPQHF. DNA for the CDR3: TGTGCCAGCAGCCTCGGACAGACGTATCAGCCCCAGCATTTT.

The DNA of the CDR3 is TGTGCCAGCAGCCAAGATCGGGGGACTTACTCTGGAAACACCATATATTTT. Encoded protein: CASSQDRGTYSGNTIYF. The chain joins TRBV3-1 (or the pseudogene TRBV3-2) to TRBJ1-3; D may be TRBD1 (5 bases). V lost 0 bases and J 0 bases, leaving 12 bases between the germline ends. The germline CDR1 and CDR2 sequences are LGHDT and YNNKEL (reference sequence). The CDR3 runs 17 residues.

The gene calls are TRBV21-1 and TRBJ1-4; the D call in the table, TRBD1, was not verified against the DNA. TRBV21-1 represents a pseudogene. This CDR3 region has 15 residues. The CDR3 loop reads CASSNYRDRDEKLFF. The CDR3 region has the DNA TGTGCCAGCAGCAATTACCGGGACAGGGATGAAAAACTGTTTTTT.

V is TRBV7-9 and J is TRBJ2-1, with TRBD1 matching 8 bases. Trimming removed 3 bases from V and 7 bases from J; junction bases left unmatched: 8. The CDR3 covers 15 residues. Germline CDR1 is SEHNR and CDR2 is FQNEAQ (reference sequence). CDR3 coding DNA: TGTGCCAGCAGCTTTTGGCAGGGGGCGGATAATGAGCAGTTCTTC. Translation: CASSFWQGADNEQFF.

The gene calls are TRBV6-5 and TRBJ2-7, with 11 bases that match TRBD1. Losses at the gene ends were 6 bases for V and 7 bases for J; bases not matched to a gene: 8. This CDR3 is 14 amino acids long. Germline V CDR1 and CDR2: MNHEY, SVGAGI. Here the CDR3 DNA reads TGTGCCAGCAGGCTTTCGGGACAGGGGGGAGAGCAGTACTTC. Translating gives CASRLSGQGGEQYF.

This chain joins TRBV30 and TRBJ1-2; D might be TRBD1 (6 bases). There are 18 residues in the CDR3. The V end lost 1 base, the J end lost 7 bases, and 28 bases lay between the germline ends. Looked up from germline, CDR1 is GTSNPN and CDR2 is SVGIG (reference sequence). CDR3 amino acids: CAWSGAQGHLGPTPGYTF. In DNA form, the CDR3 reads TGTGCCTGGAGTGGGGCACAGGGCCATCTCGGCCCGACTCCTGGCTACACCTTC.

This sequence joins TRBV18 and TRBJ1-1; D unclear. The CDR3 runs 16 residues. Germline CDR1 is KGHSH and CDR2 is LQKENI. Trimming shortened V by 3 bases and J by 1 base, and 15 bases separated the two germline ends. In nucleotides, the CDR3 is TGTGCCAGCTCACCCTCTGCCCTTACATCGAACACTGAAGCTTTCTTT. Translated: CASSPSALTSNTEAFF.

In its sample, this clone was seen once. The chain combines TRBV7-9 with TRBJ1-5; D gene ambiguous. The V end lost 4 bases, the J end lost 0 bases, and 4 bases lay between the germline ends. The germline gives CDR1 SEHNR, CDR2 FQNEAQ (reference sequence). The CDR3 extends over 13 amino acids. CDR3 bases: TGTGCCAGCAGCTATTATAGCAATCAGCCCCAGCATTTT. Translated: CASSYYSNQPQHF. Full variable domain (remainder filled in from reference TRBV7-9 and TRBJ1-5): DTGVSQNPRHKITKRGQNVTFRCDPISEHNRLYWYRQTLGQGPEFLTYFQNEAQLEKSRLLSDRFSAERPKGSFSTLEIQRTEQGDSAMYLCASSYYSNQPQHFGDGTRLSIL.